This TCR beta chain was retrieved from a study of regulatory T cells in long-lasting Graves disease. With respect to this clonotype: The target antigen is unknown.

To make TCR beta libraries, researchers used iRepertoire HTBI primers and Arm-PCR of CDR3 regions. A single record per CDR3 protein comes from TCRdb applying MiXCR to the multiplex PCR reads. Of under 450,000 distinct CDR3 sequences in the sample, roughly 25% are singletons; the top ten hold 25% to 35%. Germline lookup yields CDR1 DFQATT and CDR2 SNEGSKA (reference sequence). The CDR3 has 15 residues. Between the trimmed V and J ends, which lost 2 bases and 0 bases, there was a span of 11 bases. Time point specified: persistent/refractory GD, antithyroid drugs over 5 years with positive TRAb. The TCR library was made from RNA extracted from PBMCs. Study outcomes and limitations: Patients whose Graves' disease persisted exhibited lower TCR diversity than those newly diagnosed.

This chain joins TRBV20-1 and TRBJ1-5; weak D call: TRBD1 (5 bases). Source: peripheral blood mononuclear cells (PBMCs), taken when the disease was refractory, from a patient treated with antithyroid drugs. The clonotype originates from a woman between 40 and 50 years old with Graves disease. The CDR3 region has the DNA TGCAGTGCTAGACCGATGACAGTTAGCAATCAGCCCCAGCATTTT. Translation: CSARPMTVSNQPQHF.